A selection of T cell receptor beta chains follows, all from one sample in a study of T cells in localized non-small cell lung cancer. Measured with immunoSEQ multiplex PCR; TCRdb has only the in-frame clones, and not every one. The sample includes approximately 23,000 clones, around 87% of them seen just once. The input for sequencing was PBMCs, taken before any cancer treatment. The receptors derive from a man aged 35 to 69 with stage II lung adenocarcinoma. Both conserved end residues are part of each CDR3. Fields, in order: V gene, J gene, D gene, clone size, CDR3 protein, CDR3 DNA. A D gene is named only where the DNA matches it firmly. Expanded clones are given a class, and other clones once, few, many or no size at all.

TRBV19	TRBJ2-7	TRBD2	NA	CASSIPSGAYEQYF	TGTGCCAGTAGTATTCCTAGCGGAGCCTACGAGCAGTACTTC
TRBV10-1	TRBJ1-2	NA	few	CASSESDPETNYGYTF	TGCGCCAGCAGTGAGTCGGATCCGGAAACTAACTATGGCTACACCTTC
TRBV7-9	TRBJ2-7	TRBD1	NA	CASSLLGTGGYEQYF	TGTGCCAGCAGCTTATTAGGGACAGGGGGCTACGAGCAGTACTTC
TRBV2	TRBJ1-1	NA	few	CASRGGLGIEAFF	TGTGCCAGCCGGGGTGGGCTTGGTATTGAAGCTTTCTTT
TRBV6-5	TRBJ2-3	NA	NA	CASRSLGTDTQYF	TGTGCCAGCAGATCACTAGGGACAGATACGCAGTATTTT
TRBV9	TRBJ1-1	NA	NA	CASSVAYRVSNTEAFF	TGTGCCAGCAGCGTAGCGTATCGGGTATCGAACACTGAAGCTTTCTTT
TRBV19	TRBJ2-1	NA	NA	CASSIEGGAFPSNEQFF	TGTGCCAGTAGTATAGAGGGGGGGGCTTTTCCATCCAATGAGCAGTTCTTC
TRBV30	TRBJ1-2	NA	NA	CAWSLGLNYGYTF	TGTGCCTGGAGTCTAGGGTTAAACTATGGCTACACCTTC
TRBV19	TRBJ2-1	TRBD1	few	CARGTGENEQFF	TGTGCCAGGGGGACAGGGGAGAATGAGCAGTTCTTC
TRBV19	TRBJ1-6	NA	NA	CASSIGQYNSPLHF	TGTGCCAGTAGTATCGGGCAGTATAATTCACCCCTCCACTTT
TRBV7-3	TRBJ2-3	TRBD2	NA	CASSRLAGGATDTQYF	TGTGCCAGCAGCCGACTAGCGGGGGGCGCCACAGATACGCAGTATTTT
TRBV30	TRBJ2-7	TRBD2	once	CAWITPGLAVYEQYF	TGTGCCTGGATTACCCCGGGACTAGCGGTTTACGAGCAGTACTTC
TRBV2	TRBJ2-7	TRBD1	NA	CASQTPGQGWEKQYF	TGTGCCAGCCAAACTCCGGGACAGGGTTGGGAAAAGCAGTACTTC
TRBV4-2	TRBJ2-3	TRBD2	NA	CASSQGAGGPTDTQYF	TGTGCCAGCAGCCAAGGAGCGGGGGGGCCCACAGATACGCAGTATTTT
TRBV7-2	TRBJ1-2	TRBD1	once	CASSPGGGGGYTF	TGTGCCAGCAGCCCAGGGGGGGGAGGTGGCTACACCTTC
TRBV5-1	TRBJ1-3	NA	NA	CASSLDGTRSGNTIYF	TGCGCCAGCAGCTTGGATGGGACCCGCTCTGGAAACACCATATATTTT
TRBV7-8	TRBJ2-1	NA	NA	CASSLDYFRNEQFF	TGTGCCAGCAGCTTAGACTACTTTAGGAATGAGCAGTTCTTC
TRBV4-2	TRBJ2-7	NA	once	CASSPTRSWGHEQYF	TGTGCCAGCAGCCCTACTAGGAGCTGGGGTCACGAGCAGTACTTC
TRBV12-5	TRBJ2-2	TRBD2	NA	CASGLAVTYTGELFF	TGTGCTAGTGGTCTAGCGGTTACCTACACCGGGGAGCTGTTTTTT
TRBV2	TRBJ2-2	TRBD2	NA	CASSVEAGRNTGELFF	TGTGCCAGCAGTGTAGAAGCGGGGAGGAACACCGGGGAGCTGTTTTTT
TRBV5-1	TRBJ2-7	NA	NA	CASSLAWGTYEQYF	TGCGCCAGCAGCTTGGCCTGGGGAACCTACGAGCAGTACTTC
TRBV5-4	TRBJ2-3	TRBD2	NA	CASSLAMTLAGSTDTQYF	TGTGCCAGCAGCTTGGCCATGACGCTAGCGGGGAGCACAGATACGCAGTATTTT
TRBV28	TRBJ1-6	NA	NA	CASSLGGSENSPLHF	TGTGCCAGCAGTTTAGGAGGGTCCGAGAATTCACCCCTCCACTTT
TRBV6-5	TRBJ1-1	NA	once	CASTRSGPNTEAFF	TGTGCCAGCACCCGCTCGGGACCGAACACTGAAGCTTTCTTT
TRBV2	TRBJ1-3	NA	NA	CASRRESSGNTIYF	TGTGCCAGCAGGCGGGAGAGCTCTGGAAACACCATATATTTT
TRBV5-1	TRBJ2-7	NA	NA	CASSLISGQTNEQYF	TGCGCCAGCAGCTTAATCTCCGGACAGACTAACGAGCAGTACTTC
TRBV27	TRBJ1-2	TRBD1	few	CASTKLTGVSGGYTF	TGTGCCAGCACTAAACTCACAGGGGTTTCGGGTGGCTACACCTTC
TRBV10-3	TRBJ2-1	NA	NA	CAISGDPPGNLLYEQFF	TGTGCCATCAGTGGAGACCCTCCCGGTAACCTCCTATATGAGCAGTTCTTC
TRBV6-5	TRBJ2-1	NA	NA	CASAKAVEQFF	TGTGCCAGCGCGAAAGCTGTAGAGCAGTTCTTC